The 27 T cell receptor beta chains below were found in one sample sequenced in a study of blood T cell repertoires in COVID-19. Assay: immunoSEQ multiplex PCR; the TCRdb copy retains only in-frame clones and omits some. The sample carries under 130,000 clones, about 90% recorded once. The sample consisted of peripheral blood. These receptors were collected from a woman aged 55-75 years with acute or convalescent COVID-19.

This clone was seen just once. The J gene is TRBJ2-3, the V gene TRBV19; 7 nucleotides align to TRBD2. The junction had 7 bases not matched to a gene; V was cut back by 7 bases and J by 3 bases. Germline V CDR1 and CDR2: LNHDA, SQIVND (reference sequence). The CDR3 is 14 residues long. CDR3 DNA: TGTGCCAGTAACCCGGGACTAATTACAGATACGCAGTATTTT. This translates into CASNPGLITDTQYF.

V gene TRBV5-1 combines with J gene TRBJ1-4; 7 bases are shared with TRBD1. Unmatched junction bases numbered 2, after V lost 0 bases and J lost 0 bases. This CDR3 comprises 16 residues. CDR1 and CDR2 (germline): SGHRS, YFSETQ. CDR3 coding DNA: TGCGCCAGCAGCTTGGGACAGGGTACAACTAATGAAAAACTGTTTTTT. Translated, it gives CASSLGQGTTNEKLFF.

The chain is built from TRBV5-1 and TRBJ1-1; 8 bases line up with TRBD1. CDR1 and CDR2 from the germline V gene are SGHRS and YFSETQ. V shed 4 bases, J shed 5 bases, and the junction held 13 bases outside the gene matches. The CDR3 length is 16 residues. The DNA for the CDR3 is TGCGCCAGCAGCATAGGATCCGGGACAGGACTAACTGAAGCTTTCTTT. It codes for CASSIGSGTGLTEAFF.

The chain recombines TRBV14 with TRBJ1-2; D not certain. The CDR3 covers 13 residues. Germline CDR1 SGHDN, CDR2 FVKESK. Trimming removed 7 bases from V and 8 bases from J, with 17 bases in between. The DNA of the CDR3 is TGTGCCAGCACCGACTGGGAGGCGCGGGGCTACACCTTC. Translation gives CASTDWEARGYTF.

This rearrangement joins TRBV3-1 (or the pseudogene TRBV3-2) to TRBJ1-1; D might be TRBD1 (6 bases). V lost 0 bases to trimming and J lost 1 base, with 15 bases between them. The CDR3 is made up of 17 amino acids. The germline CDR1 and CDR2 sequences are LGHDT and YNNKEL (reference sequence). CDR3 nucleotides: TGTGCCAGCAGCCAAGATCGGGCAGGGGAGTGGAACACTGAAGCTTTCTTT. Translated, it gives CASSQDRAGEWNTEAFF.

V gene TRBV6-2 or TRBV6-3 combines with J gene TRBJ2-1; 12 bases line up with TRBD2. CDR3 length: 21 residues. V gave up 2 bases and J gave up 1 base; unmatched junction bases: 15. Looked up from germline, CDR1 is MNHEY and CDR2 is SVGEGT. Here the CDR3 reads CASSYRSSGRDISSSYNEQFF. The CDR3 DNA sequence: TGTGCCAGCAGTTACCGCTCTAGCGGGAGGGACATAAGTAGTTCCTACAATGAGCAGTTCTTC.

This sequence joins TRBV5-1 and TRBJ2-1, with 7 positions matching TRBD2. CDR3 size: 18 residues. The germline gives CDR1 SGHRS, CDR2 YFSETQ. V was clipped by 5 bases and J by 6 bases; unmatched bases: 20. The CDR3 DNA follows: TGCGCCAGCAGTTCCTCCCCGTGGCGGGGAGGGATTTTCAATGAGCAGTTCTTC. Its translation: CASSSSPWRGGIFNEQFF. Together with reference TRBV5-1 and TRBJ2-1, the CDR3 gives the full variable domain: KAGVTQTPRYLIKTRGQQVTLSCSPISGHRSVSWYQQTPGQGLQFLFEYFSETQRNKGNFPGRFSGRQFSNSRSEMNVSTLELGDSALYLCASSSSPWRGGIFNEQFFGPGTRLTVL.

J is TRBJ1-2 and V is TRBV28; D remains unclear. Germline values: CDR1 MDHEN, CDR2 SYDVKM. Trimming removed 6 bases at V and 5 bases at J, with 25 bases between. The CDR3 loop spans 17 amino acids. This CDR3 reads CASRSPSTAEGGYGYTF. DNA of the CDR3: TGTGCCAGCAGATCACCGTCGACGGCAGAGGGAGGTTATGGCTACACCTTC.

The V and J genes are TRBV19 and TRBJ1-1; TRBD1 matches at 8 bases. The J segment lost 0 bases and the V segment lost 3 bases, leaving 3 bases of the junction unmatched. Germline assignment: CDR1 LNHDA and CDR2 SQIVND (reference sequence). CDR3 length: 15 residues. As DNA, the CDR3 is TGTGCCAGTAGTATCCGGGGACAGGTGAACACTGAAGCTTTCTTT. Its protein is CASSIRGQVNTEAFF.

The chain recombines TRBV6-6 with TRBJ2-7; a possible D gene is TRBD2 (8 bases). Germline-derived CDR1 and CDR2 are MNHNY and SVGAGI (reference sequence). V lost 5 bases, J lost 5 bases, and 19 bases lay in between. The CDR3 is 15 residues long. The CDR3 DNA sequence: TGTGCCAGCAGTCCTGCAGGGGGACTAGTAGACGAGCAGTACTTC. The encoded protein is CASSPAGGLVDEQYF.

The chain uses TRBV6-6 and TRBJ2-7; TRBD2 matches at 10 bases. Germline V gene data show CDR1 as MNHNY and CDR2 as SVGAGI (reference sequence). The CDR3 is 15 amino acids. V shed 2 bases, J shed 7 bases, and the junction held 8 bases outside the gene matches. CDR3 residues: CASSYGAGGPREQYV. In DNA, the CDR3 is TGTGCCAGCAGTTACGGAGCGGGAGGGCCAAGGGAGCAGTACGTC.

V is TRBV7-8 and J is TRBJ1-5; 8 bases agree with TRBD1. Germline CDR1 is SGHVS and CDR2 is FQNEAQ. This CDR3 has 15 amino acids. V was clipped by 5 bases and J by 1 base; unmatched bases: 4. The CDR3 DNA reads TGTGCCAGCAGCCCGGACAGGGTGAGCAATCAGCCCCAGCATTTT. This codes for CASSPDRVSNQPQHF.

The chain joins TRBV13 to TRBJ1-4, with D possibly being TRBD1 (6 bases). The CDR3 spans 14 residues. Germline CDR1 is PRHDT and CDR2 is FYEKMQ (reference sequence). V was trimmed by 5 bases and J by 0 bases, leaving 7 bases between them. CDR3 coding DNA: TGTGCCAGCAGCGGACAGTCAACTAATGAAAAACTGTTTTTT. Encoded protein: CASSGQSTNEKLFF. The full variable domain, rest sourced from reference TRBV13 and TRBJ1-4, is AAGVIQSPRHLIKEKRETATLKCYPIPRHDTVYWYQQGPGQDPQFLISFYEKMQSDKGSIPDRFSAQQFSDYHSELNMSSLELGDSALYFCASSGQSTNEKLFFGSGTQLSVL.

Here the CDR3 reads CASNPGTANTGELFF. The CDR3 DNA follows: TGTGCCAGCAATCCCGGGACAGCGAACACCGGGGAGCTGTTTTTT. The gene calls are TRBV7-9 and TRBJ2-2; 7 bases are shared with TRBD1. Trimming cost V 7 bases and J 0 bases; bases outside gene matches: 5. This CDR3 has 15 amino acids. Looked up from germline, CDR1 is SEHNR and CDR2 is FQNEAQ (reference sequence).

The chain links TRBV27 to TRBJ1-1; D might be TRBD1 (5 bases). This CDR3 has 13 amino acids. V was shortened by 7 bases and J by 0 bases, with 9 bases between the two germline ends. Germline V gives CDR1 MNHEY, CDR2 SMNVEV (reference sequence). The CDR3: CASMPGMNTEAFF. The CDR3 nucleotides read TGTGCCAGCATGCCAGGGATGAACACTGAAGCTTTCTTT.

Regarding this clone: Other DNA sequences of this sample code for an identical CDR3. In nucleotides, the CDR3 is TGTGCCAGCAGTGACAGGGGGATTGGTCAGCCCCAGCATTTT. It yields the protein CASSDRGIGQPQHF. This chain joins TRBV2 and TRBJ1-5; 7 nucleotides align to TRBD1. J was trimmed by 6 bases and V by 3 bases; bases with no gene match: 5. In germline, CDR1 is SNHLY, CDR2 FYNNEI. The CDR3 spans 14 residues.

CDR3 in amino acids: CSVDSAGARQTQYF. DNA for the CDR3: TGCAGCGTTGATTCTGCGGGGGCGCGACAGACCCAGTACTTC. The genes are TRBV29-1 and TRBJ2-5; perhaps TRBD2 as D (7 bases). CDR3 length: 14 amino acids. The V end lost 3 bases, the J end lost 6 bases, and 17 bases lay between the germline ends. Looked up from germline, CDR1 is SQVTM and CDR2 is ANQGSEA.

V gene TRBV4-1 combines with J gene TRBJ1-2; TRBD1 might be the D (5 bases). This CDR3 has 16 amino acids. V gave up 4 bases and J gave up 4 bases, with 19 bases separating them. Germline V CDR1 and CDR2: MGHRA, YSYEKL. The CDR3 spells CASSLSPGPGGYGYTF. Here the CDR3 DNA reads TGCGCCAGCAGCCTCTCCCCTGGCCCGGGGGGCTATGGCTACACCTTC.

The V call is TRBV20-1, the J call TRBJ1-1, with 10 positions matching TRBD1. Trimming took 3 bases from V and 12 from J; bases not matched to a gene: 7. Germline assignment: CDR1 DFQATT and CDR2 SNEGSKA (reference sequence). This CDR3 region has 12 residues. The CDR3 DNA reads TGCAGTGCTAGTAGGGGACAGGGGACTTCTTTCTTT. Translated, it gives CSASRGQGTSFF.

The rearrangement links TRBV5-1 to TRBJ1-1; 8 bases align to TRBD1. From germline, CDR1 is SGHRS and CDR2 YFSETQ. This CDR3 spans 16 amino acids. J was trimmed by 4 bases and V by 0 bases; bases with no gene match: 8. The DNA for the CDR3 is TGCGCCAGCAGCTTGGGGTACAGGGGGGGAGGCACTGAAGCTTTCTTT. The encoded protein is CASSLGYRGGGTEAFF.

V usage is TRBV10-2 and J usage is TRBJ1-1, with 9 bases aligning to TRBD1. The ends lost 6 bases at V and 1 base at J; junction bases unmatched: 6. CDR1 and CDR2 (germline): WSHSY, SAAADI. The CDR3 runs 15 residues. CDR3 region: CASRDGQGSNTEAFF. The CDR3 nucleotides read TGCGCCAGCAGGGACGGACAGGGGTCGAACACTGAAGCTTTCTTT.

The chain links TRBV11-2 to TRBJ2-1, with 11 bases matching TRBD2. This CDR3 spans 15 amino acids. After removal of 3 bases from V and 7 bases from J, the junction contained 5 bases not matched to a gene. CDR1 and CDR2 (germline): SGHAT, FQNNGV. CDR3 sequence reads: CASSLGLAEGNEQFF. The CDR3 nucleotides are TGTGCCAGCAGCTTGGGACTAGCGGAGGGGAATGAGCAGTTCTTC.

This clone has just a few counts. The chain joins TRBV18 to TRBJ1-1; the D is unclear. Germline-derived CDR1 and CDR2 are KGHSH and LQKENI. This CDR3 is built from 14 residues. Deletions cut 3 bases from V and 5 bases from J, with 13 bases between. The CDR3 nucleotides read TGTGCCAGCTCACCCGGTCTACTACCTACTGAAGCTTTCTTT. Translation gives CASSPGLLPTEAFF.

The chain joins TRBV7-9 to TRBJ2-3, with 7 bases that match TRBD2. The V segment lost 4 bases and the J segment 6 bases; nucleotides outside the gene matches: 13. The CDR3 contains 16 residues. Germline CDR1 reads SEHNR; CDR2 reads FQNEAQ (reference sequence). For the CDR3, the DNA is TGTGCCAGCAGCTACCGGGGCGGGAGCGCGATCGATACGCAGTATTTT. Its translation is CASSYRGGSAIDTQYF.

The chain links TRBV28 to TRBJ2-3; possible D gene TRBD2, 6 bases. The germline V and J ends were trimmed by 5 bases and 8 bases, with 17 bases remaining between them. The germline V gene has CDR1 MDHEN and CDR2 SYDVKM. The CDR3 is 14 residues long. CDR3 loop: CASSLSGTSTTQYF. The CDR3 nucleotides read TGTGCCAGCAGTCTCTCCGGGACTTCGACTACGCAGTATTTT.

This clone occurred a few times. This rearrangement joins TRBV20-1 to TRBJ2-1, with 7 bases identical to TRBD2. The CDR3 is made up of 14 amino acids. V lost 3 bases to trimming and J lost 3 bases; unmatched junction nucleotides: 5. The germline V gene has CDR1 DFQATT and CDR2 SNEGSKA (reference sequence). This CDR3 reads CSASRGGDYNEQFF. The CDR3 DNA reads as TGCAGTGCTAGTCGTGGGGGGGACTACAATGAGCAGTTCTTC.

The rearrangement joins TRBV5-5 to TRBJ1-5; D is undetermined. Germline V gene data show CDR1 as SGHKS and CDR2 as YYEKEE (reference sequence). V lost 0 bases, J lost 2 bases, and 3 bases lay in between. There are 13 residues in the CDR3. This CDR3 reads CASSLAGNQPQHF. The DNA for the CDR3 is TGTGCCAGCAGCTTGGCCGGCAATCAGCCCCAGCATTTT.